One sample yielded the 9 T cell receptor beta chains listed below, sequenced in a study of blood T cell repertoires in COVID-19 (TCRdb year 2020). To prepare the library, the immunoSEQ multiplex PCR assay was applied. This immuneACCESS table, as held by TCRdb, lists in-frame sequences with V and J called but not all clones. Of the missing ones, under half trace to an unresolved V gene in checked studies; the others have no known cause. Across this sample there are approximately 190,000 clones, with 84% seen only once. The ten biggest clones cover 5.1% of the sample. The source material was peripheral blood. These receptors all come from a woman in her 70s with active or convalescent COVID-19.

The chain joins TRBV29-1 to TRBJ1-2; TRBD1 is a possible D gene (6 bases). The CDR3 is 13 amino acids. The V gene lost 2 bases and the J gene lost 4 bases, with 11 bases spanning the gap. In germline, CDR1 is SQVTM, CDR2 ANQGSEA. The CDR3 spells CSVESRGVYGYTF. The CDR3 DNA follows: TGCAGCGTTGAATCCAGGGGCGTCTATGGCTACACCTTC.

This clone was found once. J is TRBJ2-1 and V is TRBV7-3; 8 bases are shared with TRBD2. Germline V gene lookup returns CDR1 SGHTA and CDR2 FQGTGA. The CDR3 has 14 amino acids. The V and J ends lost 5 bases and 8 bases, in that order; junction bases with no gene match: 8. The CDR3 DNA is TGTGCCAGCAGCCAAAGCCGACTAGCGTATGAGCAGTTCTTC. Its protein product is CASSQSRLAYEQFF.

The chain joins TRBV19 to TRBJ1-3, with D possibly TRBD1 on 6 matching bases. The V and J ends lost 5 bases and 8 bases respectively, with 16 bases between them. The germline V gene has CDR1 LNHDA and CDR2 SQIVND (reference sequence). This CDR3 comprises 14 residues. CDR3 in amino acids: CASSAQGTRYTIYF. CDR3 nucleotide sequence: TGTGCCAGTAGTGCGCAGGGGACGCGATACACCATATATTTT.

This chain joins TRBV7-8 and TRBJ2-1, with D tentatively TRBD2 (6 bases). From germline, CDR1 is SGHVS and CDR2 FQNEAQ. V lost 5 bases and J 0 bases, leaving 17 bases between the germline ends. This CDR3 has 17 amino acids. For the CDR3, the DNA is TGTGCCAGCAGCCCCAACCGGGGGTTAAGCTCCTACAATGAGCAGTTCTTC. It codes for CASSPNRGLSSYNEQFF.

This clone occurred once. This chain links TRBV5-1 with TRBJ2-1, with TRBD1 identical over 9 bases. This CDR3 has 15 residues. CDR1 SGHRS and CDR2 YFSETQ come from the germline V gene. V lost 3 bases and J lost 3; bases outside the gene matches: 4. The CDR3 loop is CASSSGTGNYNEQFF. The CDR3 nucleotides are TGCGCCAGCAGCTCAGGGACAGGGAACTACAATGAGCAGTTCTTC.

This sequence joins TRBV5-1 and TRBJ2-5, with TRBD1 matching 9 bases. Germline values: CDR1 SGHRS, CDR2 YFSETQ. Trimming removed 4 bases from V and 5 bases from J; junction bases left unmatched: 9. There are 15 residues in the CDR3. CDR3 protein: CASSVGQGRGETQYF. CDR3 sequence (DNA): TGCGCCAGCAGCGTTGGACAGGGGAGGGGGGAGACCCAGTACTTC. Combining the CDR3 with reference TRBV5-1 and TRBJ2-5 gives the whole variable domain KAGVTQTPRYLIKTRGQQVTLSCSPISGHRSVSWYQQTPGQGLQFLFEYFSETQRNKGNFPGRFSGRQFSNSRSEMNVSTLELGDSALYLCASSVGQGRGETQYFGPGTRLLVL.

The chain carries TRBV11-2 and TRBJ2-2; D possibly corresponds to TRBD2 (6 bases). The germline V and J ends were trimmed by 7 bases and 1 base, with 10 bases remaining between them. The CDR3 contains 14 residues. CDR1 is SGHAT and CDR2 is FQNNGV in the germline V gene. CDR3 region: CASTPGENTGELFF. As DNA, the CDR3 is TGTGCCAGCACCCCGGGGGAGAACACCGGGGAGCTGTTTTTT.

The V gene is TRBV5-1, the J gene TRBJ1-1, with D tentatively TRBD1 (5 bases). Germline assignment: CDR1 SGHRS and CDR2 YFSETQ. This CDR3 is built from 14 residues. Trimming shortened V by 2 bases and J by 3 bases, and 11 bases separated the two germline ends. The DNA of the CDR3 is TGCGCCAGCAGCTTCTGGGGCAGGGACACTGAAGCTTTCTTT. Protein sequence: CASSFWGRDTEAFF.

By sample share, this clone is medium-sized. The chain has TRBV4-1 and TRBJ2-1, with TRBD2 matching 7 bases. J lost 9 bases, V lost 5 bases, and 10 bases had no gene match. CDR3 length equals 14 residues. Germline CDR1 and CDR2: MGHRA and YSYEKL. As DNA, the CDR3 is TGCGCCAGCAGCTTCGGACTAGATAACGGTGAGCAGTTCTTC. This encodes CASSFGLDNGEQFF.